The 20 T cell receptor beta chains given below trace back to one sample, sequenced in a study of shared clonotypes between healthy human individuals. Some clones are missing from TCRdb's copy, which holds only in-frame ones; the method was immunoSEQ multiplex PCR. This table has 2 million to 2.5 million clones, 85% to 95% appearing once. The sequencing sample was made of naive CD4+ T cells from PBMCs. Subset: CD45RA+ positively selected. Receptors originate from a man aged 18 to 30 in good health. Some clones in this sample may be carry-over from other donors' samples.

This chain connects TRBV11-2 to TRBJ2-2, with D perhaps matching TRBD1 (6 bases). This CDR3 has 15 residues. Germline V lookup: CDR1 SGHAT, CDR2 FQNNGV. Trimming removed 5 bases at V and 1 base at J, with 11 bases between. The CDR3 loop reads CASSNRDKNTGELFF. In DNA form, the CDR3 reads TGTGCCAGCAGCAACCGGGACAAGAACACCGGGGAGCTGTTTTTT.

About this clone: The sample holds other DNA sequences that translate to the same CDR3. This chain joins TRBV7-3 and TRBJ2-3, with D hard to call. Trimming took off 0 bases at V and 3 bases at J, with 4 bases between the two ends. The CDR3 has 13 amino acids. Germline V CDR1 and CDR2: SGHTA, FQGTGA. The CDR3 sequence: CASSLTGTDTQYF. CDR3 bases: TGTGCCAGCAGCTTAACGGGTACAGATACGCAGTATTTT.

CDR3 in amino acids: CASSNGAEIGLREQFF. CDR3 DNA: TGTGCCAGTAGTAACGGAGCAGAGATAGGGCTCCGTGAGCAGTTCTTC. This chain links TRBV19 with TRBJ2-1; no reliable D call. In germline, CDR1 is LNHDA, CDR2 SQIVND (reference sequence). V shed 4 bases and J shed 9 bases, with 22 bases lying between them. This CDR3 spans 16 amino acids.

The V call is TRBV19, the J call TRBJ2-1; 9 bases are shared with TRBD2. CDR3 length: 16 amino acids. With V trimmed by 3 bases and J by 8 bases, 11 bases remained unmatched. The V gene's germline CDR1 is LNHDA and CDR2 SQIVND (reference sequence). The CDR3 here is CASSMIAGVLVYEQFF. CDR3 nucleotide sequence: TGTGCCAGTAGTATGATAGCGGGAGTGCTTGTGTATGAGCAGTTCTTC.

V is TRBV19 and J is TRBJ2-7; 7 bases match TRBD2. The CDR3 runs 16 residues. Germline V gene data show CDR1 as LNHDA and CDR2 as SQIVND (reference sequence). The V segment lost 4 bases and the J segment 3 bases; nucleotides outside the gene matches: 12. The CDR3 spells CASSKSSGAAYYEQYF. CDR3 DNA sequence: TGTGCCAGTAGTAAATCCAGCGGGGCCGCTTACTACGAGCAGTACTTC.

A remark on this clone: Different DNA sequences within this sample yield the same CDR3. This chain uses TRBV7-9 with TRBJ1-6; D gene unclear. Trimming pared 2 bases from V and 9 bases from J, leaving 5 bases between. The CDR3 is made up of 12 amino acids. In germline, CDR1 is SEHNR, CDR2 FQNEAQ (reference sequence). In DNA, the CDR3 is TGTGCCAGCAGCTTATCGTCTTCACCCCTCCACTTT. This encodes CASSLSSSPLHF.

This clone has just one count. The V call is TRBV2, the J call TRBJ2-3, with 12 bases that match TRBD1. The CDR3 covers 15 residues. J was trimmed by 3 bases and V by 8 bases; bases with no gene match: 6. Germline CDR1 SNHLY, CDR2 FYNNEI. CDR3 in DNA: TGTGCCAGCGGAGGGACAGGGGGCCGGACAGATACGCAGTATTTT. Translation: CASGGTGGRTDTQYF.

The table lists this clone with a count of one. V usage is TRBV2 and J usage is TRBJ1-2; 10 bases line up with TRBD1. Per the germline V gene, CDR1 is SNHLY and CDR2 is FYNNEI. The CDR3 has 14 amino acids. The trim removed 6 bases at V and 4 bases at J, leaving 5 bases unmatched. The CDR3 spells CASSGTGAIYGYTF. The CDR3, as DNA: TGTGCCAGCAGCGGGACAGGGGCTATCTATGGCTACACCTTC.

This clone appeared once. The CDR3 region has the DNA TGTGCCAGCATAGCGGGGACGCGAGGACCCTACGAGCAGTACTTC. Amino acid sequence: CASIAGTRGPYEQYF. The genes are TRBV6-1 and TRBJ2-7; the match to TRBD2 covers 8 bases. The germline V gene encodes CDR1 MNHNS and CDR2 SASEGT. The junction had 10 bases not matched to a gene; V was cut back by 7 bases and J by 2 bases. This CDR3 has 15 amino acids.

V gene TRBV19 combines with J gene TRBJ2-7; TRBD2 matches 12 bases. Germline assignment: CDR1 LNHDA and CDR2 SQIVND (reference sequence). This CDR3 comprises 16 residues. Trimming cost V 5 bases and J 1 base; bases outside gene matches: 6. The CDR3 spells CASSDPGLAGSYEQYF. CDR3 bases: TGTGCCAGTAGTGACCCGGGACTAGCGGGTTCCTACGAGCAGTACTTC.

The CDR3 sequence is CASSKGAGGEETQYF. The DNA for the CDR3 is TGTGCCAGCAGCAAGGGGGCAGGAGGTGAAGAGACCCAGTACTTC. V is TRBV7-3 and J is TRBJ2-5, with 7 bases aligning to TRBD1. The junction had 9 bases not matched to a gene; V was cut back by 5 bases and J by 3 bases. This CDR3 spans 15 amino acids. Looked up from germline, CDR1 is SGHTA and CDR2 is FQGTGA.

In nucleotides, the CDR3 is TGTGCCAGCCTACAGGGGGCGGTCAGGAACACTGAAGCTTTCTTT. Amino acid sequence: CASLQGAVRNTEAFF. The V gene is TRBV28, the J gene TRBJ1-1; 9 bases fit TRBD1. The CDR3 runs to 15 residues. Germline V gene lookup returns CDR1 MDHEN and CDR2 SYDVKM. V trimming: 8 bases; J trimming: 1 base; junction bases outside the gene matches: 8.

The chain employs TRBV14 and TRBJ2-2; D possibly corresponds to TRBD1 (6 bases). Germline CDR1 and CDR2: SGHDN and FVKESK. This CDR3 has 16 amino acids. V lost 0 bases, J lost 5 bases, and 13 bases lay in between. The CDR3 region has the DNA TGTGCCAGCAGCCAAGATAGGGGGAGTTATACCGGGGAGCTGTTTTTT. Its translation: CASSQDRGSYTGELFF.

The rearrangement joins TRBV6-5 to TRBJ2-7, with 14 bases matching TRBD2. The CDR3 contains 14 residues. Germline-derived CDR1 and CDR2 are MNHEY and SVGAGI. The ends lost 8 bases at V and 0 bases at J; junction bases unmatched: 0. CDR3: CASGLAGGSYEQYF. In DNA form, the CDR3 reads TGTGCCAGCGGACTAGCGGGAGGCTCCTACGAGCAGTACTTC.

Turning to this clone: Other nucleotide sequences in the sample specify the same CDR3. The chain links TRBV11-2 to TRBJ2-3, with unresolved D. This CDR3 is built from 12 residues. The V gene lost 0 bases and the J gene lost 4 bases, with 2 bases spanning the gap. Germline lookup yields CDR1 SGHAT and CDR2 FQNNGV. CDR3 in DNA: TGTGCCAGCAGCTTAGACGCAGATACGCAGTATTTT. Translated: CASSLDADTQYF.

The rearrangement uses TRBV19 and TRBJ1-2, with D possibly being TRBD1 (5 bases). Germline CDR1 reads LNHDA; CDR2 reads SQIVND (reference sequence). The V gene lost 6 bases and the J gene lost 7 bases, with 15 bases spanning the gap. The length of the CDR3 is 13 residues. CDR3 DNA: TGTGCCAGTAGCACCTTGGCGGGGACTGGCTACACCTTC. It specifies CASSTLAGTGYTF.

The rearrangement uses TRBV27 and TRBJ1-5; 7 bases align to TRBD1. Germline V CDR1 and CDR2: MNHEY, SMNVEV (reference sequence). After removal of 4 bases from V and 1 base from J, the junction contained 4 bases not matched to a gene. CDR3 length: 15 residues. CDR3 sequence (DNA): TGTGCCAGCAGTTCCACAGGGGCCAGCAATCAGCCCCAGCATTTT. Its protein product is CASSSTGASNQPQHF.

V is TRBV10-3 and J is TRBJ1-2; 9 bases are shared with TRBD1. V gave up 8 bases and J gave up 4 bases; unmatched junction bases: 14. Germline CDR1 is ENHRY and CDR2 is SYGVKD. This CDR3 has 16 amino acids. The DNA of the CDR3 is TGTGCCATCCGAGGGGACAGGGACCGTCGCCTCTATGGCTACACCTTC. Residues: CAIRGDRDRRLYGYTF.

CDR3 bases: TGCGCCAGCAGCCAAGACCTGGCTGGCTCTGGGGCCAACGTCCTGACTTTC. Translation gives CASSQDLAGSGANVLTF. This chain links TRBV4-1 with TRBJ2-6; D gene uncertain. Germline V gene data show CDR1 as MGHRA and CDR2 as YSYEKL. There are 17 residues in the CDR3. The germline V and J ends were trimmed by 0 bases and 0 bases, with 9 bases remaining between them.

Of note for this clone: This specimen includes other DNA sequences encoding the same CDR3. V is TRBV7-9 and J is TRBJ1-2, with a tentative D call TRBD1 (6 bases). The CDR3 contains 13 residues. Trimming took off 1 base at V and 4 bases at J, with 7 bases between the two ends. The V gene's germline CDR1 is SEHNR and CDR2 FQNEAQ (reference sequence). This chain's CDR3 is CASSLDRAYGYTF. The CDR3, as DNA: TGTGCCAGCAGCTTAGACAGGGCCTATGGCTACACCTTC.